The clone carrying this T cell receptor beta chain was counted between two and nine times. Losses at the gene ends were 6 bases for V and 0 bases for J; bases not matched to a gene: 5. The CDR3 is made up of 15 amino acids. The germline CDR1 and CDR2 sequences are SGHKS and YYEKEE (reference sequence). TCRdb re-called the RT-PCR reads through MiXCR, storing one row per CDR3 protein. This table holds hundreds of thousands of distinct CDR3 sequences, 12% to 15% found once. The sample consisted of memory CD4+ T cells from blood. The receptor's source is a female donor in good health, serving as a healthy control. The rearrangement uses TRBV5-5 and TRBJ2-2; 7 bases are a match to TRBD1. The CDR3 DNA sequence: TGTGCCAGCACCCGACAGGGACCGAACACCGGGGAGCTGTTTTTT. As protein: CASTRQGPNTGELFF.